This T cell receptor gamma chain was identified in a study of gamma-delta chains in newborns, infants, children. As for the study in general: Innate gammadelta T cells reportedly expand polyclonally right after birth, driven by microbial exposure, per the title.

The CDR3 spans 26 amino acids, including both terminal residues. Germline V gene data show CDR1 as GITISATS and CDR2 as ISYDGTV (reference sequence). This clone was picked up one time. It is unclear where the CDR3 begins or ends on the DNA, so no DNA is shown, and the CDR3 is as TCRdb lists it. TCRdb processed the reads again with the CATT caller. The sample table sets out 70 to 95 gamma-chain clones. The J segment was not called; the V segment is TRGV9. This TCR was recovered from a child who received the measles vaccine. This table probably holds off-target reads from a library built for another chain. Sequencing was carried out using blood. This chain's CDR3 is CACDIVLGDSSWDTRQMFFGTGIKLF.